This TCR beta chain was identified in a study of radiotherapy plus CTLA-4 blockade in lung cancer. The data were produced by immunoSEQ multiplex PCR, yet TCRdb's version contains in-frame clones alone and is incomplete. The sample holds around 80,000 clones, under 75% seen once. The CDR3 is 14 amino acids. V gene TRBV21-1 combines with J gene TRBJ1-2. TRBV21-1 represents a pseudogene. The specimen was peripheral blood, collected from a patient treated with radiotherapy plus ipilimumab. This receptor was taken from a human donor with non-small cell lung cancer whose response to radiotherapy plus ipilimumab could not be evaluated. CDR3 loop: CASSKGEGKGGYTF. The CDR3 bases are TGTGCCAGCAGCAAAGGGGAGGGAAAAGGTGGCTACACCTTC.